Listed below are T cell receptor beta chains from one sample, sequenced in a study of cytomegalovirus exposure and HLA in healthy donors. Here immunoSEQ multiplex PCR was the method, and the copy in TCRdb shows in-frame clones only, minus some. Of under 140,000 clones listed, more than 65% are singletons. The sequenced sample was PBMCs. These receptors all come from a man in his thirties or forties in good health and CMV-seropositive. CDR3s include the opening cysteine and the closing phenylalanine or tryptophan. The order of the fields is J gene, V gene, D gene, CDR3 protein. The D gene is left open where the match is weak.

>TRBJ1-1|TRBV10-1|-
CASRTEVNTEAFF
>TRBJ1-1|TRBV25-1|TRBD1
CASSGGTENTEAFF
>TRBJ1-1|TRBV25-1|TRBD1
CASSAYTETGGLEAFF
>TRBJ1-2|TRBV28|-
CASRKGGLYGYTF
>TRBJ2-3|TRBV4-2|-
CASSQTRVEHSGPQDTQYF
>TRBJ2-1|TRBV6-5|-
CASSYSAVSYNEQFF
>TRBJ2-1|TRBV7-8|TRBD1
CASSQTGSGFNEQFF
>TRBJ2-1|TRBV5-6|TRBD1
CASSVWTGGYNEQFF
>TRBJ2-2|TRBV27|-
CASSLTRGTGELFF
>TRBJ1-1|TRBV2|TRBD1
CASSYRGTGTEAFF
>TRBJ2-5|TRBV7-8|TRBD2
CASTPSGGAGEVGTQYF
>TRBJ2-2|TRBV7-6|TRBD2
CASSLREDTGELFF